This T cell receptor beta chain emerged from a study of patients and donors after allogeneic stem cell transplantation. The CDR3 covers 12 residues. With 8 bases removed from V and 1 base from J, the gap between germline ends came to 11 bases. Looked up from germline, CDR1 is SQVTM and CDR2 is ANQGSEA. From the RT-PCR reads, TCRdb called clonotypes with MiXCR, one entry per CDR3 protein. Among about 200,000 distinct CDR3 sequences listed, less than 50% were seen once. The gene calls are TRBV29-1 and TRBJ2-5, with D possibly matching TRBD1 (6 bases). The origin of this receptor is a human donor who was either an allogeneic HSCT recipient or a stem cell or donor lymphocyte infusion donor (not recorded which). It is not recorded whose cells these are; they may come from a transplant donor. Sequenced input: blood, either unsorted or a sorted T cell fraction (not recorded which). CDR3 in DNA: TGCAGCACCGGGACAACCCAAGAGACCCAGTACTTC. It yields the protein CSTGTTQETQYF.